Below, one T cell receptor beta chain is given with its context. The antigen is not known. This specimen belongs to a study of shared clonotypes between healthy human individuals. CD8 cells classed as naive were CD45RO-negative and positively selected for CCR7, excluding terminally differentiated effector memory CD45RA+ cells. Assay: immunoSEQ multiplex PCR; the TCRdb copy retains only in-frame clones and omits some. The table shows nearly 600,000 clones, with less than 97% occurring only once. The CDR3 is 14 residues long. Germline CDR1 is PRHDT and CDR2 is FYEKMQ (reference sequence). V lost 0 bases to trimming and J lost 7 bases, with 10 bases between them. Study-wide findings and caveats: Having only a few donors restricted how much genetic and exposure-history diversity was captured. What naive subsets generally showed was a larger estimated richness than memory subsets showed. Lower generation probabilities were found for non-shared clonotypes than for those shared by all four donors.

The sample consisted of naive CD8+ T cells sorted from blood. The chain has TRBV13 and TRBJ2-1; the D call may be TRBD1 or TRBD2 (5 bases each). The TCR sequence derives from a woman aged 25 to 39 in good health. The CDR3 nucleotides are TGTGCCAGCAGCTTAGGACTAGGGGTAAATGAGCAGTTCTTC. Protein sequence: CASSLGLGVNEQFF.